What follows describes a single T cell receptor (beta chain). The sample comes from a study of shared clonotypes between healthy human individuals. Sequencing was performed with immunoSEQ multiplex PCR; in TCRdb, only in-frame clones are kept and a portion is missing. The sample includes roughly 700,000 clones, roughly 70% of them seen just once. The germline V gene has CDR1 SGHVS and CDR2 FQNEAQ. This CDR3 has 15 amino acids. V lost 2 bases to trimming and J lost 3 bases; unmatched junction nucleotides: 7. The sequencing sample was made of memory CD4+ T cells sorted from blood. Subset specified: CD45RA-negative fraction. The J gene is TRBJ2-7, the V gene TRBV7-8, with 7 bases identical to TRBD2. This TCR came from a woman aged 30 to 39 in good health. The CDR3 region has the DNA TGTGCCAGCAGCTTAACTGGCGGGAGTGTCTACGAGCAGTACTTC. Amino acid sequence: CASSLTGGSVYEQYF. Filled out from reference TRBV7-8 and TRBJ2-7, the complete variable domain reads GAGVSQSPRYKVAKRGQDVALRCDPISGHVSLFWYQQALGQGPEFLTYFQNEAQLDKSGLPSDRFFAERPEGSVSTLKIQRTQQEDSAVYLCASSLTGGSVYEQYFGPGTRLTVT.